This TCR beta chain was captured by sequencing in a study of T cell changes during pregnancy in multiple sclerosis. The assay was immunoSEQ multiplex PCR, and TCRdb's table has in-frame clones only and misses some. The profile shows tens of thousands of clones, roughly nine tenths of them singletons. Per germline, CDR1 MGHDK and CDR2 SYGVNS. V dropped 5 bases and J dropped 0; count of bases not matched to a gene: 4. The CDR3 sequence is 14 residues long. The sequence derives from a female donor with multiple sclerosis, enrolled in a pregnancy study. Source: peripheral blood, taken in the third trimester of pregnancy. The J gene is TRBJ2-7, the V gene TRBV25-1; 7 bases fit TRBD1. The CDR3 DNA follows: TGTGCCAGCAGTCTGCCAGGGGGCTCCTACGAGCAGTACTTC. This encodes CASSLPGGSYEQYF.